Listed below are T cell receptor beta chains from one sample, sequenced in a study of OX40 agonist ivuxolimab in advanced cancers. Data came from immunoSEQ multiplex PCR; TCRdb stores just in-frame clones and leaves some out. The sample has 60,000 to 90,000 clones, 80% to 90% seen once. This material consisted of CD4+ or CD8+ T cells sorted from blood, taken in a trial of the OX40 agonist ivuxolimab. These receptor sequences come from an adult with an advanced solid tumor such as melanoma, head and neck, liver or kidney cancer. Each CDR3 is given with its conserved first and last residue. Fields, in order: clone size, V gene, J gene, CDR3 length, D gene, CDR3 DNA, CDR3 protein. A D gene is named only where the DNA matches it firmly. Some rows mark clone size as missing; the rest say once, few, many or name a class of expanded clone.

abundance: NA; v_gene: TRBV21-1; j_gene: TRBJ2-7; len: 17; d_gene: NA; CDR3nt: TGTGCCAGCAGCAAAGAAGAGACTAGCGGGAGTTTGTACGAGCAGTACTTC; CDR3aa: CASSKEETSGSLYEQYF
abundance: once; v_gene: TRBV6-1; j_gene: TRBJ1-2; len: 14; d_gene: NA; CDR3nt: TGTGCCAGCAGTGACACAGCGACTAACTATGGCTACACCTTC; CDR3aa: CASSDTATNYGYTF
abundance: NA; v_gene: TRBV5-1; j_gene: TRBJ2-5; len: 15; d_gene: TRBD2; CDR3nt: TGCGCCAGCAGCGCTCGCGGGGGAGCCGGGGAGACCCAGTACTTC; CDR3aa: CASSARGGAGETQYF
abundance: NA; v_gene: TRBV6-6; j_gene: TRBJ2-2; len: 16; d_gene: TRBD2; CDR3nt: TGTGCCAGTAGAAGAGTAGCGGGACCCAACACCGGGGAGCTGTTTTTT; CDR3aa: CASRRVAGPNTGELFF
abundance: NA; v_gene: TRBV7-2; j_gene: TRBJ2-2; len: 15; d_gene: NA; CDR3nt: TGTGCCAGCAGGGGGGGCAACGTGAACACCGGGGAGCTGTTTTTT; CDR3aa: CASRGGNVNTGELFF
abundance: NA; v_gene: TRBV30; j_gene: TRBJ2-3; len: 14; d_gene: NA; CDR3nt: TGTGCCTGGAGTCGTACTACTACCACAGATACGCAGTATTTT; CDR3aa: CAWSRTTTTDTQYF
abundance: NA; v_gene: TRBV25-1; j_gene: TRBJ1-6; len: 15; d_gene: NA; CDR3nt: TGTGCCAGCAGTGAAGTGGGGGGATTTAATTCACCCCTCCACTTT; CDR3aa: CASSEVGGFNSPLHF
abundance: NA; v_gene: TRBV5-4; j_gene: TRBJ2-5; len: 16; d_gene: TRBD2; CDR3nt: TGTGCCAGCAGTTTGGGACTAGCGGGGGCTTCAGAGACCCAGTACTTC; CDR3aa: CASSLGLAGASETQYF
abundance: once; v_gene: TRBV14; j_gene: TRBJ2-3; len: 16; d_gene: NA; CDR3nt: TGTGCCAGCAGCCAAGAGAGGAACGGGATCACAGATACGCAGTATTTT; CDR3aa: CASSQERNGITDTQYF
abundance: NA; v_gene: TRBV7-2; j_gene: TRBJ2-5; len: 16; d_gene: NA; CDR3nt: TGTGCCAGCAGCTGGAGGACAGGGCGGGGGGGAGAGACCCAGTACTTC; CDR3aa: CASSWRTGRGGETQYF
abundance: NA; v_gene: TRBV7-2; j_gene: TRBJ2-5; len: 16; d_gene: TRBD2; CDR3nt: TGTGCCAGCAGCTTAGCAGCGGGGGGGCACCAAGAGACCCAGTACTTC; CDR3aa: CASSLAAGGHQETQYF
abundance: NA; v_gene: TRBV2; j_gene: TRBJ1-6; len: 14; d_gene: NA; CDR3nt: TGTGCCAGCAGTGAAATTGGGGGGAATTCACCCCTCCACTTT; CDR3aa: CASSEIGGNSPLHF
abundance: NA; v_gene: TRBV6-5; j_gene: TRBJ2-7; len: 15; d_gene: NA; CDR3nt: TGTGCCAGCAGACGATTCGGGCTAAGCTCCTACGAGCAGTACTTC; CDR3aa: CASRRFGLSSYEQYF
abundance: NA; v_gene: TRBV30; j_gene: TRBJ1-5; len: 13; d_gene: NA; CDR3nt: TGTGCCTGGAGCTTGGGGGGTGATCAGCCCCAGCATTTT; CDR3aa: CAWSLGGDQPQHF
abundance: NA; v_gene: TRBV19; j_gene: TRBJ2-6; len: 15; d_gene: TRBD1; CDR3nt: TGTGCCAGCGGGACAGAGTACTCTGGGGCCAACGTCCTGACTTTC; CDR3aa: CASGTEYSGANVLTF
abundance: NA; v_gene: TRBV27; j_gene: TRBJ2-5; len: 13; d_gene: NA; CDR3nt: TGTGCCAGCAGTGGACAGTTCCAAGAGACCCAGTACTTC; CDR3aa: CASSGQFQETQYF
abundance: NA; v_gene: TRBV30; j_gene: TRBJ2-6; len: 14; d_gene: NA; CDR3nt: TGTGCCTGGAGTGACTACAGCGGGGCCAACGTCCTGACTTTC; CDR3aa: CAWSDYSGANVLTF
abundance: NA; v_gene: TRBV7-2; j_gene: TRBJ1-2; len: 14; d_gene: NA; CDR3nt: TGTGCCAGCAGCTTAGCCAGGATTAACTATGGCTACACCTTC; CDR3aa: CASSLARINYGYTF
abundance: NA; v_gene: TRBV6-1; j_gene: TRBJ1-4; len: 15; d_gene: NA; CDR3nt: TGTGCCAGCATTACCGGGGCCGGGGCTAATGAAAAACTGTTTTTT; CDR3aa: CASITGAGANEKLFF
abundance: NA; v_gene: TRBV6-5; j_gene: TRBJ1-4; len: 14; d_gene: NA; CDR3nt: TGTGCCAGCAGTTTCAGGGCCCTGAACGAAAAACTGTTTTTT; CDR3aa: CASSFRALNEKLFF
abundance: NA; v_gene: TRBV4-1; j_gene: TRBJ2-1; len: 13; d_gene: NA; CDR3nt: TGCGCCAGCAGCCAAGTGACGGAGGGTGAGCAGTTCTTC; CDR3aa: CASSQVTEGEQFF
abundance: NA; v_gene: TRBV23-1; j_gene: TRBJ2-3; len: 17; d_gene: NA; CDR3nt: TGCGCCAGCAGTCACAAGACCGGGACATCTAGGACAGATACGCAGTATTTT; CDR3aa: CASSHKTGTSRTDTQYF
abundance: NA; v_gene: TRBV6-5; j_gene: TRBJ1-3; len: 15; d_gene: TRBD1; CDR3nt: TGTGCCAGCAGTCCAAGGACAGGGCCTGGAAACACCATATATTTT; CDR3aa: CASSPRTGPGNTIYF
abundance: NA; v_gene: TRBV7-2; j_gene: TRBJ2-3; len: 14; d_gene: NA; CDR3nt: TGTGCCACCGGTGAGGGGCGGATTACAGATACGCAGTATTTT; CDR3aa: CATGEGRITDTQYF
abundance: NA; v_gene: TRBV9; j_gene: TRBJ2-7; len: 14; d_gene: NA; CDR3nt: TGTGCCAGCAGCAAACAGGGAGACTCCTACGAGCAGTACTTC; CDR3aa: CASSKQGDSYEQYF
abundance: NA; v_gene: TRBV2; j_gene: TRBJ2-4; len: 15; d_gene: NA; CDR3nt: TGTGCCAGCAGTCCCGGGACCCCCCCAAAAAACATTCAGTACTTC; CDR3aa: CASSPGTPPKNIQYF
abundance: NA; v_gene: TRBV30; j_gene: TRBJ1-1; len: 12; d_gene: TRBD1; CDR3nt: TGTGCCTGGGACAGGGTGAACACTGAAGCTTTCTTT; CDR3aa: CAWDRVNTEAFF
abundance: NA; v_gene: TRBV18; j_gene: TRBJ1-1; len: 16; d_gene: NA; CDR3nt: TGTGCCAGCTCACCACCGAGAAGGGTGGGGGCCTCTGAAGCTTTCTTT; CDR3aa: CASSPPRRVGASEAFF
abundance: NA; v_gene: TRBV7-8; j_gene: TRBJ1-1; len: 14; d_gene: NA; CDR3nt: TGTGCCAGCAGCTTCATCACTGGGAACACTGAAGCTTTCTTT; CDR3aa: CASSFITGNTEAFF
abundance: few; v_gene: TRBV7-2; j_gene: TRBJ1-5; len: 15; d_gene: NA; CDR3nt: TGTGCCAGCAGCTTAAGGGGGACAATTTATCAGCCCCAGCATTTT; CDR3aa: CASSLRGTIYQPQHF
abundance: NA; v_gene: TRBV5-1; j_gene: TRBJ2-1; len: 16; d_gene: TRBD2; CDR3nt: TGCGCCAGCAGCTCGACTAGCGGGGTCTCAGGGAATGAGCAGTTCTTC; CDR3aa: CASSSTSGVSGNEQFF
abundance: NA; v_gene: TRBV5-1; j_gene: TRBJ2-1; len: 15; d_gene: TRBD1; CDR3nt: TGCGCCAGCAGCTCCCGGGACAGGGAGTACAATGAGCAGTTCTTC; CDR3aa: CASSSRDREYNEQFF
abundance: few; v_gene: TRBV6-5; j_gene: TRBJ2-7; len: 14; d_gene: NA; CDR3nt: TGTGCCAGCAGTTCGCCGCGCGTGTCCTACGAGCAGTACTTC; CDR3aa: CASSSPRVSYEQYF
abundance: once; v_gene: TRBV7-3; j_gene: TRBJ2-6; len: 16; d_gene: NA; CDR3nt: TGTGCCAGCAGCTTAACAGGGGTAACTGGGGCCAACGTCCTGACTTTC; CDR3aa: CASSLTGVTGANVLTF
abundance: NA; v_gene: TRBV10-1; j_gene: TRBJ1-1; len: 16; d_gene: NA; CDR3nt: TGCGCCAGCAGCGTCCCGGCAAGACGCACCCCCACTGAAGCTTTCTTT; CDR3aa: CASSVPARRTPTEAFF
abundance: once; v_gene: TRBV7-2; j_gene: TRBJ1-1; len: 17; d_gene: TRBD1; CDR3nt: TGTGCCAGCAGCCCAGCAGGCAGGGGGGAGTGGAACACTGAAGCTTTCTTT; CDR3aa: CASSPAGRGEWNTEAFF
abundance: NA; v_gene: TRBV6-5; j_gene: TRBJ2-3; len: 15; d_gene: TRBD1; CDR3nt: TGTGCCAGCAGGCGACAGGGGTGGGGCACAGATACGCAGTATTTT; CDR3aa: CASRRQGWGTDTQYF
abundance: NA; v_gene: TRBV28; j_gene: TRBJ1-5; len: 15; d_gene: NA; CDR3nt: TGTGCCAGCAGTTTCCTGAAAGGGGGCAATCAGCCCCAGCATTTT; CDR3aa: CASSFLKGGNQPQHF
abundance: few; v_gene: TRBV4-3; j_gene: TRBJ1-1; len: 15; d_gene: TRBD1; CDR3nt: TGCGCCAGCAGCCAAACCGGGACAGGGGACACTGAAGCTTTCTTT; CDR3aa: CASSQTGTGDTEAFF
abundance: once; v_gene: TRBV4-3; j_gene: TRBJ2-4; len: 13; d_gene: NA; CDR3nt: TGCGCCAGCAGCCCCTGGTCGGGAAACATTCAGTACTTC; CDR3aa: CASSPWSGNIQYF